This T cell receptor (beta chain) derives from a study of blood T cell repertoires in COVID-19. Across the study: Sites across the United States, Italy and Spain contributed samples from acute and convalescent COVID-19. Nucleic acid was either cDNA or gDNA, and it came from T cells, B-cell-depleted T cells, or PBMCs.

The CDR3 is 14 amino acids. Germline CDR1 SGHAT, CDR2 FQDESV (reference sequence). The J segment lost 5 bases and the V segment lost 5 bases, leaving 7 bases of the junction unmatched. Repertoires were generated with immunoSEQ multiplex PCR, while TCRdb's copy carries only in-frame clones and drops some. The sample lists fewer than 300,000 clones, 80% to 95% seen once, with 1% to 1.3% in the top ten. This chain uses TRBV11-1 with TRBJ2-5; 8 bases line up with TRBD1. The source is a woman aged 30 to 39 who had recovered from COVID-19. The specimen sequenced was PBMCs or T cells enriched from blood (not recorded which). Here the CDR3 reads CASSNRRGRETQYF. The CDR3 DNA reads TGTGCCAGCAGCAATCGCAGGGGGCGGGAGACCCAGTACTTC. The whole variable domain, remainder taken from reference TRBV11-1 and TRBJ2-5, is EAEVAQSPRYKITEKSQAVAFWCDPISGHATLYWYRQILGQGPELLVQFQDESVVDDSQLPKDRFSAERLKGVDSTLKIQPAELGDSAMYLCASSNRRGRETQYFGPGTRLLVL.